Ten or more counts support the clone carrying this T cell receptor (beta chain). TCRdb re-clonotyped the PCR reads through MiXCR. The profile shows about 41,000 clones, approximately 24% of them singletons. This sample is drawn from a study of metastatic and nonmetastatic thyroid tumors. The entire patient cohort was treatment-naive prior to thyroid surgery. This sequence was found in a female donor with papillary thyroid cancer or a benign thyroid nodule (not recorded which). Some clones in this sample may be carry-over from other donors' samples. Sequencing used tumor tissue.

Here the CDR3 reads CASSRVLGRSGTGELFF. DNA of the CDR3: TGTGCCAGTAGTCGTGTATTAGGGCGGTCGGGCACCGGGGAGCTGTTTTTT. J is TRBJ2-2 and V is TRBV19; D not resolved. Per germline, CDR1 LNHDA and CDR2 SQIVND (reference sequence). This CDR3 contains 17 residues. Between the trimmed V and J ends, which lost 5 bases and 4 bases, there was a span of 20 bases.